Following are 3 T cell receptor beta chains from one sample sequenced in a study of a mutant IDH1 vaccine in newly diagnosed glioma. Sequencing was performed with immunoSEQ multiplex PCR; in TCRdb, only in-frame clones are kept and a portion is missing. Counted here are 45,000 to 55,000 clones, more than 70% occurring once; the ten biggest clones make up under 2%. This sample's time point: week 5, during vaccination. A 20-mer mutant IDH1 peptide at 300 ug was injected subcutaneously with topical imiquimod. The antigens these receptors bind are not known. This specimen was PBMCs, taken from a glioma patient whose treatment included an IDH1 peptide vaccine. All receptors come from a woman aged 40 to 50 with glioma.

The gene calls are TRBV5-4 and TRBJ2-2; 8 bases fit TRBD1. The CDR3 is 16 amino acids. With 2 bases clipped from V and 1 base from J, the junction kept 4 bases outside the gene matches. The germline V gene has CDR1 SGHNT and CDR2 YYREEE (reference sequence). The DNA for the CDR3 is TGTGCCAGCAGCTTTTACAGGGGGAGGAACACCGGGGAGCTGTTTTTT. Protein sequence: CASSFYRGRNTGELFF.

The chain recombines TRBV4-3 with TRBJ2-7; D tentatively reads TRBD1 or TRBD2 (6 bases each). V was shortened by 4 bases and J by 6 bases, with 25 bases between the two germline ends. The CDR3 sequence is 17 residues long. Germline V gene data show CDR1 as LGHNA and CDR2 as YSLEER. CDR3 in amino acids: CASSRAGGGVVVREQYF. CDR3 DNA: TGCGCCAGCAGCCGGGCTGGGGGCGGGGTCGTCGTCCGCGAGCAGTACTTC.

The chain employs TRBV5-1 and TRBJ2-7; maybe TRBD2 (6 bases). CDR1 and CDR2 from the germline V gene are SGHRS and YFSETQ. This CDR3 comprises 13 residues. V gave up 0 bases and J gave up 6 bases, with 10 bases separating them. CDR3 DNA: TGCGCCAGCAGCTTGGCCCGGGAGCGCGAGCAGTACTTC. Protein product: CASSLAREREQYF.